Following are 8 T cell receptor beta chains from one sample sequenced in a study of T cells in Graves' hyperthyroidism and ophthalmopathy. From RNA transcripts, TCR beta CDR3 regions were amplified. TCR CDR3 regions were first amplified by RT-PCR with HTBI primers. TCRdb reanalysed the multiplex PCR reads using MiXCR and keeps one entry per CDR3 protein. In the table there are roughly 150,000 distinct CDR3 sequences, about 9.4% of which are singletons. Sequenced input: blood. The origin of the receptors is a woman aged 18-35 years with Graves' hyperthyroidism that later progressed to Graves' ophthalmopathy.

This CDR3 reads CASSVASGENYEQYF. The CDR3 region has the DNA TGTGCCAGCAGCGTAGCTTCGGGTGAAAACTACGAGCAGTACTTC. The chain is built from TRBV9 and TRBJ2-7; D unresolved. CDR3 length equals 15 residues. CDR1 and CDR2 from the germline V gene are SGDLS and YYNGEE. V lost 0 bases, J lost 3 bases, and 13 bases lay in between.

In this sample, this clonotype turned up many times. The V call is TRBV7-9, the J call TRBJ2-5; 10 nucleotides match TRBD1. Germline loops: CDR1 SEHNR, CDR2 FQNEAQ (reference sequence). V was pared by 4 bases and J by 4 bases, with 6 bases of the junction left unmatched. This CDR3 region has 15 residues. Here the CDR3 reads CASSSGQGDLETQYF. DNA of the CDR3: TGTGCCAGCAGCTCAGGACAGGGGGATTTAGAGACCCAGTACTTC.

This clonotype was detected ten times or more. The genes are TRBV28 and TRBJ2-3; D possibly corresponds to TRBD1 (5 bases). The CDR3 sequence is 16 residues long. Germline CDR1 MDHEN, CDR2 SYDVKM. Trimming shortened V by 6 bases and J by 0 bases, and 16 bases separated the two germline ends. CDR3 region: CASRSYGADSTDTQYF. CDR3 DNA sequence: TGTGCCAGCAGATCTTATGGGGCAGATAGCACAGATACGCAGTATTTT. Filled out from reference TRBV28 and TRBJ2-3, the complete variable domain reads DVKVTQSSRYLVKRTGEKVFLECVQDMDHENMFWYRQDPGLGLRLIYFSYDVKMKEKGDIPEGYSVSREKKERFSLILESASTNQTSMYLCASRSYGADSTDTQYFGPGTRLTVL.

This clonotype was seen only a few times. This chain connects TRBV27 to TRBJ2-7; 7 nucleotides align to TRBD1. V was clipped by 4 bases and J by 7 bases; unmatched bases: 13. This CDR3 region has 15 residues. CDR1 and CDR2 (germline): MNHEY, SMNVEV (reference sequence). CDR3: CASSSIRGQSTEQYF. CDR3 in DNA: TGTGCCAGCAGTTCGATCCGGGGACAGTCGACGGAGCAGTACTTC.

This clonotype occurred many times. The chain has TRBV7-6 and TRBJ1-1, with D possibly TRBD1 on 5 matching bases. Per germline, CDR1 SGHVS and CDR2 FNYEAQ. The ends were cut back, 1 base at V and 4 bases at J, with 25 bases in the middle. The CDR3 consists of 19 residues. The CDR3 sequence is CASSLVKLRQSEIGTEAFF. DNA for the CDR3: TGTGCCAGCAGCTTAGTTAAGTTGAGACAGAGTGAAATTGGCACTGAAGCTTTCTTT. The complete variable domain, with remaining parts taken from reference TRBV7-6 and TRBJ1-1, reads GAGVSQSPRYKVTKRGQDVALRCDPISGHVSLYWYRQALGQGPEFLTYFNYEAQQDKSGLPNDRFSAERPEGSISTLTIQRTEQRDSAMYRCASSLVKLRQSEIGTEAFFGQGTRLTVV.

This clonotype was seen ten or more times. V usage is TRBV6-1 and J usage is TRBJ2-7; 9 bases are a match to TRBD2. This CDR3 spans 15 amino acids. The J segment lost 5 bases and the V segment lost 0 bases, leaving 5 bases of the junction unmatched. The germline gives CDR1 MNHNS, CDR2 SASEGT. CDR3 loop: CASSEALGLANEQYF. In DNA, the CDR3 is TGTGCCAGCAGTGAAGCGTTAGGACTAGCGAACGAGCAGTACTTC.

This clonotype has a count of ten or more. The DNA of the CDR3 is TGTGCCAGCGTGGGGGGACAGGGCCGAGAGCAGTACTTC. Translating it yields CASVGGQGREQYF. The chain has TRBV6-1 and TRBJ2-7; 9 bases are a match to TRBD1. The CDR3 sequence is 13 residues long. CDR1 and CDR2 from the germline V gene are MNHNS and SASEGT. Unmatched junction bases numbered 9, after V lost 8 bases and J lost 7 bases.

In its sample, this clonotype was seen a few times. This chain joins TRBV4-1 and TRBJ2-7; 7 bases match TRBD2. The CDR3 is 20 amino acids. Germline V gene sequence: CDR1 MGHRA, CDR2 YSYEKL. Losses at the gene ends were 0 bases for V and 6 bases for J; bases not matched to a gene: 23. CDR3 nucleotides: TGCGCCAGCAGCCAAGATCTTACGCCCCTCTCGGGACTAAAGAGGGGCGAGCAGTACTTC. Residues: CASSQDLTPLSGLKRGEQYF.